This is a list of T cell receptor beta chains from one sample in a study of cytomegalovirus exposure and HLA in healthy donors. TCRdb's copy holds only in-frame clones and misses some; the assay was immunoSEQ multiplex PCR. Here the sample spans roughly 86,000 clones, around three quarters being singletons. The specimen was PBMCs. These receptors were taken from a man aged 60 to 75 in good health and CMV-seronegative. The CDR3 runs from the conserved cysteine through the conserved F or W. The D gene is left open where the match is weak. Expanded clones are given a class, and other clones once, few, many or no size at all.

TRBV5-1	16	-	-	TRBJ2-3	CASSIGTPRSTDTQYF	TGCGCCAGCAGCATCGGGACACCCCGTAGCACAGATACGCAGTATTTT
TRBV6-1	14	-	-	TRBJ2-3	CASNPDILTDTQYF	TGTGCCAGCAACCCAGACATACTCACAGATACGCAGTATTTT
TRBV4-3	15	TRBD2	few	TRBJ2-5	CASSQERGGQETQYF	TGCGCCAGCAGCCAGGAGCGGGGGGGCCAAGAGACCCAGTACTTC
TRBV30	15	TRBD1	-	TRBJ2-3	CAWSTSGRGLASLYF	TGTGCCTGGAGTACCTCTGGAAGGGGGCTGGCTAGCCTGTATTTT
TRBV2	12	-	-	TRBJ2-7	CASRAEVYEQYF	TGTGCCAGCAGGGCGGAAGTCTACGAGCAGTACTTC
TRBV7-6	18	TRBD1	many	TRBJ2-2	CASSLDGTGDPNTGELFF	TGTGCCAGCAGCTTAGACGGGACAGGGGACCCGAACACCGGGGAGCTGTTTTTT
TRBV7-2	18	TRBD1	-	TRBJ1-5	CASSLAPYRGRGNQPQHF	TGTGCCAGCAGCTTAGCGCCTTACAGGGGGCGAGGCAATCAGCCCCAGCATTTT
TRBV6-1	15	TRBD1	-	TRBJ1-4	CASSDGQGAYEKLFF	TGTGCCAGCAGTGACGGACAGGGGGCGTATGAAAAACTGTTTTTT
TRBV4-1	17	TRBD2	-	TRBJ2-5	CASSQDGVAGDQETQYF	TGCGCCAGCAGCCAAGATGGAGTAGCGGGCGACCAAGAGACCCAGTACTTC
TRBV4-1	15	TRBD2	-	TRBJ2-7	CASSQDPAGTYEQYF	TGCGCCAGCAGCCAAGATCCAGCGGGGACCTACGAGCAGTACTTC
TRBV6-1	14	-	few	TRBJ2-2	CASRATTGTGELFF	TGTGCCAGCAGGGCTACTACAGGAACCGGGGAGCTGTTTTTT
TRBV5-6	17	TRBD2	-	TRBJ2-1	CASSPLAESGGEGEQFF	TGTGCCAGCAGCCCCCTAGCGGAGTCGGGAGGGGAGGGTGAGCAGTTCTTC
TRBV18	14	-	-	TRBJ2-2	CASSPSGNTGELFF	TGTGCCAGCTCACCATCAGGGAACACCGGGGAGCTGTTTTTT
TRBV6-5	13	-	few	TRBJ1-6	CASALDWAKPLHF	TGTGCCAGCGCTTTAGATTGGGCCAAACCCCTCCACTTT
TRBV11-2	13	TRBD1	-	TRBJ2-5	CASSFGQGETQYF	TGTGCCAGCAGCTTTGGACAGGGAGAGACCCAGTACTTC
TRBV9	16	-	-	TRBJ1-5	CASSVNGGDVNQPQHF	TGTGCCAGCAGCGTAAATGGGGGGGACGTCAATCAGCCCCAGCATTTT
TRBV5-1	14	-	-	TRBJ1-5	CASSSGVSNQPQHF	TGCGCCAGCAGCTCGGGGGTTAGCAATCAGCCCCAGCATTTT
TRBV5-1	14	-	-	TRBJ2-5	CASRQTGLAETQYF	TGCGCCAGCAGACAGACAGGGCTAGCGGAGACCCAGTACTTC
TRBV28	14	TRBD1	-	TRBJ2-7	CASSADRSSYEQYF	TGTGCCAGCTCCGCGGACAGGAGCTCCTACGAGCAGTACTTC
TRBV12-5	12	-	few	TRBJ1-4	CASGAGDEKLFF	TGTGCTAGTGGCGCCGGTGATGAAAAACTGTTTTTT
TRBV2	15	TRBD2	-	TRBJ2-2	CAIVGRAGSAGELFF	TGTGCCATTGTCGGGAGGGCCGGCTCGGCCGGGGAGCTGTTTTTT
TRBV5-6	15	-	-	TRBJ2-4	CASSLDAGAKNIQYF	TGTGCCAGCAGCCTGGACGCCGGGGCCAAAAACATTCAGTACTTC
TRBV6-1	15	TRBD1	few	TRBJ2-3	CASSAGTGDKDTQYF	TGTGCCAGCAGCGCCGGGACAGGGGATAAAGATACGCAGTATTTT
TRBV5-4	14	-	-	TRBJ2-2	CASSLGANTGELFF	TGTGCCAGCAGCTTGGGAGCGAACACCGGGGAGCTGTTTTTT
TRBV5-1	13	-	few	TRBJ2-5	CASSSGGEETQYF	TGCGCCAGCAGCTCCGGCGGGGAAGAGACCCAGTACTTC
TRBV7-2	15	TRBD1	-	TRBJ1-5	CASSVTGGGLQPQHF	TGTGCCAGCAGCGTCACAGGGGGTGGTTTGCAGCCCCAGCATTTT
TRBV28	12	-	-	TRBJ1-1	CASSLARLQAFF	TGTGCCAGCAGTTTGGCGCGGCTGCAAGCTTTCTTT
TRBV4-1	16	-	-	TRBJ1-5	CASSQGTAPPGQPQHF	TGCGCCAGCAGCCAAGGGACAGCTCCTCCGGGACAGCCCCAGCATTTT
TRBV5-6	14	-	-	TRBJ2-5	CASSLVAGLETQYF	TGTGCCAGCAGCTTGGTGGCGGGATTGGAGACCCAGTACTTC
TRBV18	14	-	once	TRBJ2-2	CASSRMTVGGELFF	TGTGCCAGCTCACGGATGACAGTGGGCGGGGAGCTGTTTTTT
TRBV28	13	TRBD2	-	TRBJ2-4	CASSRTSGFIQYF	TGTGCCAGCAGCAGGACTAGCGGTTTCATTCAGTACTTC
TRBV5-1	14	-	-	TRBJ2-2	CASSFSGNTGELFF	TGCGCCAGCAGTTTTAGCGGGAACACCGGGGAGCTGTTTTTT
TRBV29-1	17	-	-	TRBJ2-3	CSVEDRGGADLPDTQYF	TGCAGCGTTGAAGATAGGGGGGGGGCCGACTTACCAGATACGCAGTATTTT
TRBV27	13	-	-	TRBJ2-7	CASSLTSYYEQYF	TGTGCCAGCAGTTTAACCAGTTACTACGAGCAGTACTTC
TRBV15	15	-	-	TRBJ1-2	CATSREAGANYGYTF	TGTGCCACCAGCAGAGAGGCGGGAGCTAACTATGGCTACACCTTC
TRBV6-5	14	-	-	TRBJ2-5	CASSYPGTMETQYF	TGTGCCAGCAGTTACCCCGGGACAATGGAGACCCAGTACTTC